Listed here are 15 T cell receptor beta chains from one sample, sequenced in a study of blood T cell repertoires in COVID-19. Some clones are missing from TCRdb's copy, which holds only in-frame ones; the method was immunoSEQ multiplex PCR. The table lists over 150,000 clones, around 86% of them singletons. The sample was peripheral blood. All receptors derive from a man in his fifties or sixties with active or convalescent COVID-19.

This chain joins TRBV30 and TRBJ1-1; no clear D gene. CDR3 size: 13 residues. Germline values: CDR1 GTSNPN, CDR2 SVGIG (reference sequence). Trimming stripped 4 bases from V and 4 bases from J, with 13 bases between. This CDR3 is CAWKRSGGTEAFF. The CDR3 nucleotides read TGTGCCTGGAAAAGGTCGGGAGGCACTGAAGCTTTCTTT.

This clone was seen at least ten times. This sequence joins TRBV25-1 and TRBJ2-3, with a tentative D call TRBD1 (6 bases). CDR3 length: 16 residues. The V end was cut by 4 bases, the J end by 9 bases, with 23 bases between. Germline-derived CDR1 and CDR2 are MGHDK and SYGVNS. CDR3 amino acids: CASSGLTGGDTRTQYF. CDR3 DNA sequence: TGTGCCAGCAGTGGTTTGACAGGTGGGGACACAAGGACGCAGTATTTT.

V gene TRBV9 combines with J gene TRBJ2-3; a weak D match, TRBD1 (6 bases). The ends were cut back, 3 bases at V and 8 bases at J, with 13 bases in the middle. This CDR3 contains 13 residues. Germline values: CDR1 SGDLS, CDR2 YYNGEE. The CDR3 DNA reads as TGTGCCAGCAGCGAACAGGGCAAAGGTACGCAGTATTTT. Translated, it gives CASSEQGKGTQYF. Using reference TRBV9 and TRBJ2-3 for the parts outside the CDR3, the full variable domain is DSGVTQTPKHLITATGQRVTLRCSPRSGDLSVYWYQQSLDQGLQFLIQYYNGEERAKGNILERFSAQQFPDLHSELNLSSLELGDSALYFCASSEQGKGTQYFGPGTRLTVL.

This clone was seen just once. CDR3 amino acids: CASSLGQFNEKLFF. For the CDR3, the DNA is TGTGCCAGCAGCTTAGGGCAGTTTAATGAAAAACTGTTTTTT. This chain links TRBV7-2 with TRBJ1-4; D is unclear. Trimming removed 1 base from V and 4 bases from J, with 7 bases in between. Looked up from germline, CDR1 is SGHTA and CDR2 is FQGNSA. The CDR3 spans 14 residues.

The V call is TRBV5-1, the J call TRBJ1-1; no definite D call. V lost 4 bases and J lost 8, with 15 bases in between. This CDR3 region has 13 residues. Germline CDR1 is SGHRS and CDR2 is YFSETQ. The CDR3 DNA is TGCGCCAGCAGCCCCCTAAGCGGGGAGGAAGCTTTCTTT. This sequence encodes CASSPLSGEEAFF.

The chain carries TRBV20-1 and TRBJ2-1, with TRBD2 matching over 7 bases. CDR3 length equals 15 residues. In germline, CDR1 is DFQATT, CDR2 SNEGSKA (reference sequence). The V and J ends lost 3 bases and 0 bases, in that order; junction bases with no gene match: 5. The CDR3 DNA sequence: TGCAGTGCTAGTCTAGCGGATAGCTCCTACAATGAGCAGTTCTTC. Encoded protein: CSASLADSSYNEQFF.

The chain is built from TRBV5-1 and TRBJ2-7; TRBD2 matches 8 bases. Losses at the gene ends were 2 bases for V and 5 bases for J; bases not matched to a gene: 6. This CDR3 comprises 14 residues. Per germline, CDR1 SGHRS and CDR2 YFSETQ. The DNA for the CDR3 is TGCGCCAGCAGCTTTAGCGGGAAGGTAGACGAGCAGTACTTC. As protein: CASSFSGKVDEQYF.

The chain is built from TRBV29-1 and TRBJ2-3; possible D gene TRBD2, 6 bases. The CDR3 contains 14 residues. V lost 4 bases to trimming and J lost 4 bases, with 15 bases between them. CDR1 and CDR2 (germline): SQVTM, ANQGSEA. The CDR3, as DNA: TGCAGCGTTGTACCGGGACTCTCCCCAGATACGCAGTATTTT. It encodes CSVVPGLSPDTQYF.

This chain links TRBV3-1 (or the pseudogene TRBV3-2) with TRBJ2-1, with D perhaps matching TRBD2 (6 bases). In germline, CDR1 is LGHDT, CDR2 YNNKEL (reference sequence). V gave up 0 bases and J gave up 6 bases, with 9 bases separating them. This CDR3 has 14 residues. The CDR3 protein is CASSQDSGVNEQFF. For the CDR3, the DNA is TGTGCCAGCAGCCAAGACTCGGGGGTCAATGAGCAGTTCTTC.

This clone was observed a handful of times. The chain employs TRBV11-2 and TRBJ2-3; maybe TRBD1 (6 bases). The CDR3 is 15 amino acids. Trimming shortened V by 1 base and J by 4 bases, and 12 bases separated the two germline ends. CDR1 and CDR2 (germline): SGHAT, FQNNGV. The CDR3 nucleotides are TGTGCCAGCAGCTTAGTACAGGGTCCCCCAGATACGCAGTATTTT. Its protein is CASSLVQGPPDTQYF.

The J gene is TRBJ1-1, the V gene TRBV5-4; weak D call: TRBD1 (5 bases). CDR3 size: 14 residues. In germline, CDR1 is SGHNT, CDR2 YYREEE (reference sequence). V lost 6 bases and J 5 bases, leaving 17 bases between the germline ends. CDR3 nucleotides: TGTGCCAGCACTCCTCGGGGAGGGGAGACTGAAGCTTTCTTT. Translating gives CASTPRGGETEAFF. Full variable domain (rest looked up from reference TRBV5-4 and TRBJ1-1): ETGVTQSPTHLIKTRGQQVTLRCSSQSGHNTVSWYQQALGQGPQFIFQYYREEENGRGNFPPRFSGLQFPNYSSELNVNALELDDSALYLCASTPRGGETEAFFGQGTRLTVV.

As DNA, the CDR3 is TGTGCCAGTAGTATCCCCCTCACTGAAGCTTTCTTT. This translates into CASSIPLTEAFF. The chain couples TRBV19 to TRBJ1-1; D is unclear. Trimming shortened V by 3 bases and J by 4 bases, and 6 bases separated the two germline ends. This CDR3 contains 12 residues. Germline CDR1 LNHDA, CDR2 SQIVND (reference sequence).

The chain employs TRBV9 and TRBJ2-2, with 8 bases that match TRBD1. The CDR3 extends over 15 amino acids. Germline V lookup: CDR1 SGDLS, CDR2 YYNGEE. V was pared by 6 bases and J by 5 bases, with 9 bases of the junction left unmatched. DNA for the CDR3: TGTGCCAGCAAGGCAGGACAGGGCGGTACCGGGGAGCTGTTTTTT. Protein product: CASKAGQGGTGELFF. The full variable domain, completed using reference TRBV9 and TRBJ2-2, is DSGVTQTPKHLITATGQRVTLRCSPRSGDLSVYWYQQSLDQGLQFLIQYYNGEERAKGNILERFSAQQFPDLHSELNLSSLELGDSALYFCASKAGQGGTGELFFGEGSRLTVL.

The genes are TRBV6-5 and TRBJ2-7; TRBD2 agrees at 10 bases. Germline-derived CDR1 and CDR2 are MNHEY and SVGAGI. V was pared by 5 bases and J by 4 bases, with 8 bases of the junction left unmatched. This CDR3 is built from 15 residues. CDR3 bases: TGTGCCAGCAGTCGGCTAGCGGGGGCAGATTACGAGCAGTACTTC. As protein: CASSRLAGADYEQYF.

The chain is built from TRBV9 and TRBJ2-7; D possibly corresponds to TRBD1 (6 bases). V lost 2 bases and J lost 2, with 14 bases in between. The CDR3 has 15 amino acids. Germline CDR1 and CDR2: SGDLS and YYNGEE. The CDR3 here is CASSVGTQGTYEQYF. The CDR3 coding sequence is TGTGCCAGCAGCGTCGGGACACAGGGAACCTACGAGCAGTACTTC.